This TCR beta chain is from a study of cytomegalovirus exposure and HLA in healthy donors. A word on this clone: Antigen unknown.

The CDR3 totals 14 residues. Germline V gene lookup returns CDR1 SNHLY and CDR2 FYNNEI. V was pared by 6 bases and J by 7 bases, with 15 bases between. The PCR made use of 60 Vbeta and 13 Jbeta primers. Data came from immunoSEQ multiplex PCR; TCRdb stores just in-frame clones and leaves some out. Of approximately 100,000 clones in the sample, 75% to 80% were seen once. Study-level points and caveats: In the analysis, some V segments, TRBV6-2 and TRBV6-3 included, were excluded as indistinguishable.

The sample consisted of PBMCs. The chain recombines TRBV2 with TRBJ2-2, with D possibly TRBD1 on 5 matching bases. This TCR was recovered from a woman in her thirties or forties in good health and CMV-seropositive. Written as DNA, the CDR3 is TGTGCCAGCAGCGCCGGACAAGTACACGGGGAGCTGTTTTTT. This sequence encodes CASSAGQVHGELFF.